This record covers a single TCR beta chain. The sample comes from a study of shared T cell receptors in the human thymus. This CDR3 is built from 12 residues. Looked up from germline, CDR1 is SGHRS and CDR2 is YFSETQ. With V trimmed by 4 bases and J by 13 bases, 5 bases remained unmatched. Assay: immunoSEQ multiplex PCR; the TCRdb copy retains only in-frame clones and omits some. The profile shows roughly 550,000 clones, around three quarters of them singletons. This same sample was also part of a study on human thymus T cells. That source notes: The people who donated were healthy Finnish babies having corrective surgery for congenital heart defects. It was from resections taken during corrective heart surgery that the thymus tissue came. Use of V and J genes seemed skewed within the thymic and blood repertoires. There were highly overlapping thymic repertoires among unrelated individuals, as related research reported.

The sequenced sample was thymocytes. The sequence was collected from a boy under three years old with a congenital heart defect. This chain uses TRBV5-1 with TRBJ2-1; TRBD2 agrees at 10 bases. This CDR3 reads CASSPRTSGQFF. The CDR3 bases are TGCGCCAGCAGCCCCCGGACTAGCGGCCAGTTCTTC.